What follows are 32 T cell receptor beta chains derived from one specimen sequenced in a study of tumor-infiltrating lymphocytes in oesophageal squamous cell carcinoma. TCRdb reprocessed the PCR reads with MiXCR, giving one entry per CDR3 protein. The sample lists 15,000 to 20,000 distinct CDR3 sequences; 35% to 45% were seen once. Input material: normal esophageal tissue next to the tumor. The origin of the receptors is a female donor with esophageal squamous cell carcinoma.

In this sample, this clonotype is medium-sized. The chain employs TRBV7-2 and TRBJ1-6; D not certain. CDR1 SGHTA and CDR2 FQGNSA come from the germline V gene. V lost 2 bases to trimming and J lost 9 bases, with 8 bases between them. This CDR3 contains 13 residues. In DNA form, the CDR3 reads TGTGCCAGCAGCTTACAGATGGGTTCACCCCTCCACTTT. Translated, it gives CASSLQMGSPLHF.

The rearrangement uses TRBV2 and TRBJ1-4; the match to TRBD1 covers 7 bases. The CDR3 is 13 amino acids. Germline V gene sequence: CDR1 SNHLY, CDR2 FYNNEI. Trimming at V came to 3 bases and at J to 7 bases, leaving 2 bases not matched to a gene. CDR3 sequence reads: CASSDQGVEKLFF. For the CDR3, the DNA is TGTGCCAGCAGTGATCAGGGGGTTGAAAAACTGTTTTTT.

Of note for this clonotype: Because the CDR3 is missing its conserved closing phenylalanine or tryptophan, this is likely a read error. No DNA is shown, since the ends of the CDR3 on it are uncertain; the CDR3 is the one TCRdb lists. V gene TRBV7-9 combines with J gene TRBJ2-4. Germline V gene data show CDR1 as SEHNR and CDR2 as FQNEAQ (reference sequence). The CDR3 is 8 residues long, counting both termini. The CDR3 spells CASSLHSS.

The rearrangement links TRBV7-8 to TRBJ2-5; weak D call: TRBD1 (5 bases). With the DNA end fitting TRBJ2-7 better, the J assignment may be wrong. Germline V gene data show CDR1 as SGHVS and CDR2 as FQNEAQ. The length of the CDR3 is 15 residues. CDR3 DNA sequence: TGTGCCAGCACCATTCGGCAGGGTCCCACCTACGAGCAGTACTTC. Amino acids: CASTIRQGPTYEQYF.

This clonotype was counted between two and nine times. This chain uses TRBV6-1 with TRBJ2-7, with 7 bases lining up with TRBD1. Germline trimming cut 3 bases from V and 5 bases from J; bases unmatched to any gene: 7. Germline loops: CDR1 MNHNS, CDR2 SASEGT. The CDR3 loop spans 14 amino acids. The CDR3 sequence is CASSDAGGVNEQYF. The CDR3 nucleotides are TGTGCCAGCAGTGACGCAGGGGGTGTCAACGAGCAGTACTTC.

The chain joins TRBV12-3 or TRBV12-4 to TRBJ2-1; 9 nucleotides match TRBD1. The CDR3 covers 13 residues. The J segment lost 6 bases and the V segment lost 5 bases, leaving 2 bases of the junction unmatched. The DNA for the CDR3 is TGTGCCAGCAGTGGACAGGGGAGCAATGAGCAGTTCTTC. Protein sequence: CASSGQGSNEQFF.

The chain uses TRBV10-3 and TRBJ2-3; 9 nucleotides line up with TRBD1. Matching the DNA end better, TRBJ1-2 makes the J call doubtful. Per germline, CDR1 ENHRY and CDR2 SYGVKD. The CDR3 extends over 14 amino acids. CDR3 residues: CAISGQGENYGYTF. The CDR3 coding sequence is TGTGCCATCAGTGGACAGGGGGAAAACTATGGCTACACCTTC.

This clonotype is judged medium-sized. The CDR3 is CASSLRQGSHEQYF. Written as DNA, the CDR3 is TGTGCCAGCAGTTTGAGACAGGGGTCCCACGAGCAGTACTTC. The chain recombines TRBV27 with TRBJ2-7; 8 positions agree with TRBD1. V dropped 3 bases and J dropped 5; count of bases not matched to a gene: 6. CDR1 MNHEY and CDR2 SMNVEV come from the germline V gene (reference sequence). This CDR3 contains 14 residues.

Note on this clonotype: Relative to the germline gene, one junction end is altered; a read error may explain this. The rearrangement joins TRBV7-6 to TRBJ2-7; D not resolved. The J call is doubtful: the DNA matches TRBJ2-5 better. CDR3 length: 13 residues. The germline V gene encodes CDR1 SGHVS and CDR2 FNYEAQ. The CDR3 nucleotides are TGTGCTAGCAGCACCCGAACAGAAGAGACCCAGTACTTC. This gives the protein CASSTRTEETQYF.

This clonotype has at least ten counts. This chain links TRBV28 with TRBJ1-2; maybe TRBD1 (5 bases). From germline, CDR1 is MDHEN and CDR2 SYDVKM. Deletions cut 7 bases from V and 4 bases from J, with 16 bases between. The CDR3 runs 14 residues. The CDR3 here is CASKGPLTSYGYTF. The CDR3 coding sequence is TGTGCCAGCAAGGGACCCCTTACCTCCTATGGCTACACCTTC.

Remarks on this clonotype: Lacking the conserved final phenylalanine or tryptophan, this CDR3 likely reflects a read error. No DNA is shown, since the ends of the CDR3 on it are uncertain; the CDR3 is the one TCRdb lists. The chain combines TRBV7-3 with TRBJ2-5. The CDR3 is made up of 15 amino acids, end residues included. CDR1 is SGHTA and CDR2 is FQGTGA in the germline V gene. CDR3 amino acids: CASSLGQYNEQFFGS.

V is TRBV7-2 and J is TRBJ2-5; no clear D. The J call is doubtful: the DNA matches TRBJ2-7 better. Germline V gene lookup returns CDR1 SGHTA and CDR2 FQGNSA. The CDR3 totals 14 residues. CDR3 DNA sequence: TGTGCCAGCAGCTTAGTGGCCAGCTCCTACGAGCAGTACTTC. Its translation: CASSLVASSYEQYF.

The chain links TRBV6-6 to TRBJ2-1; D is tentatively TRBD1 or TRBD2 (7 bases each). Germline V gene data show CDR1 as MNHNY and CDR2 as SVGAGI (reference sequence). The CDR3 length is 16 residues. Trimming removed 7 bases at V and 5 bases at J, with 21 bases between. CDR3 DNA: TGTGCCAGCATCTCGTCAAGGGGAGGGGGCAACAATGAGCAGTTCTTC. Its translation is CASISSRGGGNNEQFF.

By share, this clonotype counts as medium-sized (0.01 to 0.1%). This sequence joins TRBV7-9 and TRBJ2-5, with D possibly matching TRBD2 (5 bases). Trimming took off 5 bases at V and 1 base at J, with 11 bases between the two ends. The CDR3 covers 14 residues. Germline lookup yields CDR1 SEHNR and CDR2 FQNEAQ (reference sequence). CDR3 region: CASSNDGSQETQYF. CDR3 nucleotides: TGTGCCAGCAGCAACGATGGGAGCCAAGAGACCCAGTACTTC. The whole variable domain, remainder taken from reference TRBV7-9 and TRBJ2-5, is DTGVSQNPRHKITKRGQNVTFRCDPISEHNRLYWYRQTLGQGPEFLTYFQNEAQLEKSRLLSDRFSAERPKGSFSTLEIQRTEQGDSAMYLCASSNDGSQETQYFGPGTRLLVL.

The sample holds many counts of this clonotype. The DNA is left out, because the CDR3 cannot be placed on it with certainty; the CDR3 is given as TCRdb lists it. The J gene is TRBJ2-6, the V gene TRBV5-4; the table's D call, TRBD2, was not checked against the DNA. The CDR3 has 15 residues if both end residues are counted. Germline assignment: CDR1 SGHNT and CDR2 YYREEE (reference sequence). The CDR3 here is CASSLGRELWLHLRF.

The rearrangement joins TRBV11-2 to TRBJ2-1; the match to TRBD2 covers 7 bases. The better agreement between TRBJ2-5 and the DNA end casts doubt on the J call. Per the germline V gene, CDR1 is SGHAT and CDR2 is FQNNGV. The CDR3 is 15 amino acids. The CDR3, as DNA: TGTGCCAGCAGCTTAGGGCGGGGGAGCCAAGAGACCCAGTACTTC. Its translation: CASSLGRGSQETQYF.

This clonotype was observed at least ten times. A read error may account for a junction end that differs from germline. The chain has TRBV2 and TRBJ2-5, with 13 bases fitting TRBD2. Germline V gene data show CDR1 as SNHLY and CDR2 as FYNNEI. The CDR3 sequence is 11 residues long. The CDR3: CASGLAGAYSF. CDR3 coding DNA: TGTGCCAGTGGACTAGCGGGAGCGTACTCCTTC.

The CDR3 protein is CASSLAYATRSQYF. The CDR3 DNA reads TGTGCCAGCAGCTTAGCGTATGCTACGAGGTCCCAGTACTTC. The chain has TRBV7-2 and TRBJ2-5; D gene unclear. V was pared by 0 bases and J by 9 bases, with 14 bases between. Germline V gene lookup returns CDR1 SGHTA and CDR2 FQGNSA. The CDR3 totals 14 residues.

By frequency in the sample, this clonotype is medium-sized (0.01 to 0.1%). CDR3 nucleotides: TGTGCCACCAGTGACGGACAGTTCCATGGCTACACCTTC. Translation: CATSDGQFHGYTF. The V and J genes are TRBV24-1 and TRBJ1-2, with D perhaps TRBD1 (6 bases). The CDR3 is made up of 13 amino acids. Germline V lookup: CDR1 KGHDR, CDR2 SFDVKD. V lost 4 bases and J lost 6, with 11 bases in between.

Of note for this clonotype: The CDR3 end shows no conserved phenylalanine or tryptophan, and so a read error is likely. No DNA is shown, since the ends of the CDR3 on it are uncertain; the CDR3 is the one TCRdb lists. V gene TRBV28 combines with J gene TRBJ2-5; TRBD1 reflects the table's D call only, with no check against the DNA. Germline-derived CDR1 and CDR2 are MDHEN and SYDVKM. Termini included, the CDR3 measures 20 amino acids. CDR3 sequence: CASSSSMNYRVPHYGYTFGS.

This clonotype was counted many times. The V gene is TRBV2, the J gene TRBJ2-1; possible D gene TRBD2, 5 bases. Germline lookup yields CDR1 SNHLY and CDR2 FYNNEI. Trimming removed 6 bases from V and 3 bases from J, with 9 bases in between. CDR3 length equals 13 residues. Written as DNA, the CDR3 is TGTGCCAGCAGGAGCCGGGACTACAATGAGCAGTTCTTC. Amino acids: CASRSRDYNEQFF.

Many counts were recorded for this clonotype. The chain recombines TRBV2 with TRBJ2-7; D call uncertain. Germline V CDR1 and CDR2: SNHLY, FYNNEI. Trimming took off 6 bases at V and 1 base at J, with 10 bases between the two ends. This CDR3 region has 13 residues. In DNA, the CDR3 is TGTGCCAGCAGCGACGTCGGATCCTACGAGCAGTACTTC. Protein: CASSDVGSYEQYF.

This clonotype was seen a handful of times. The rearrangement joins TRBV10-1 to TRBJ2-1; 14 bases agree with TRBD2. With 5 bases clipped from V and 9 bases from J, the junction kept 6 bases outside the gene matches. The CDR3 is 15 amino acids. Germline CDR1 and CDR2: WNHNN and SYGVQD (reference sequence). CDR3 in amino acids: CASSRLAGGPREQFF. CDR3 DNA sequence: TGCGCCAGCAGTCGACTAGCGGGAGGGCCACGTGAGCAGTTCTTC.

This clonotype rates as medium-sized (0.01 to 0.1%). V and J are TRBV7-8 and TRBJ1-5, with TRBD1 matching 7 bases. The CDR3 consists of 18 residues. The J segment lost 0 bases and the V segment lost 5 bases, leaving 13 bases of the junction unmatched. Germline V lookup: CDR1 SGHVS, CDR2 FQNEAQ. The CDR3 DNA sequence: TGTGCCAGCAGCCCAAGAGCGACAGGGTCCTATAGCAATCAGCCCCAGCATTTT. The encoded protein is CASSPRATGSYSNQPQHF.

This clonotype was picked up one time. One junction end does not reproduce the germline sequence, and a read error may be involved. The chain combines TRBV6-8 with TRBJ1-1, with TRBD1 as a possible D gene (5 bases). The germline gives CDR1 MNHGY, CDR2 SAAAGT. This CDR3 is built from 15 residues. This CDR3 reads CASSYGGGMNTEASF. In nucleotides, the CDR3 is TGTGCCAGCAGTTACGGTGGGGGAATGAACACTGAAGCTTCCTTT.

This clonotype showed up just a few times. CDR3 amino acids: CASSLAWVTRDEQFF. CDR3 sequence (DNA): TGTGCCAGCAGCTTGGCCTGGGTAACACGCGATGAGCAGTTCTTC. This chain joins TRBV5-6 and TRBJ2-1; unclear D gene. In germline, CDR1 is SGHDT, CDR2 YYEEEE. CDR3 size: 15 residues. V lost 0 bases and J 8 bases, leaving 15 bases between the germline ends. Drawing the rest from reference TRBV5-6 and TRBJ2-1, the complete variable domain is DAGVTQSPTHLIKTRGQQVTLRCSPKSGHDTVSWYQQALGQGPQFIFQYYEEEERQRGNFPDRFSGHQFPNYSSELNVNALLLGDSALYLCASSLAWVTRDEQFFGPGTRLTVL.

This clonotype was counted many times. The chain combines TRBV18 with TRBJ2-3; TRBD2 agrees at 8 bases. The CDR3 has 14 amino acids. V shed 6 bases and J 4 bases; nucleotides not matched to a gene: 6. Germline assignment: CDR1 KGHSH and CDR2 LQKENI. CDR3 in DNA: TGTGCCAGCTCGCCGGGACTAGAGGCAGATACGCAGTATTTT. This translates into CASSPGLEADTQYF.

This clonotype is medium-sized within its sample. The rearrangement joins TRBV28 to TRBJ1-1; D gene unclear. V was clipped by 1 base and J by 2 bases, with 8 bases between them. From germline, CDR1 is MDHEN and CDR2 SYDVKM. The CDR3 has 14 residues. Here the CDR3 reads CASSLSGRNTEAFF. The CDR3 bases are TGTGCCAGCAGTTTATCTGGGAGAAACACTGAAGCTTTCTTT.

A remark on this clonotype: No conserved phenylalanine or tryptophan is present at the end of the CDR3, so a read error is the likely explanation. No DNA is shown, since the ends of the CDR3 on it are uncertain; the CDR3 is the one TCRdb lists. The chain uses TRBV24-1 and TRBJ1-6; no check of the table's D call, TRBD1, against the DNA was made. Germline V gene sequence: CDR1 KGHDR, CDR2 SFDVKD. Termini included, the CDR3 measures 8 amino acids. The CDR3 protein is CATSEAGT.

The gene calls are TRBV7-8 and TRBJ1-1, with unresolved D. V lost 4 bases and J lost 4, with 13 bases in between. This CDR3 spans 14 amino acids. In germline, CDR1 is SGHVS, CDR2 FQNEAQ. The DNA for the CDR3 is TGTGCCAGCAGCTCCCGGGCGGAGGGCACTGAAGCTTTCTTT. Its protein product is CASSSRAEGTEAFF. Using reference TRBV7-8 and TRBJ1-1 for the parts outside the CDR3, the full variable domain is GAGVSQSPRYKVAKRGQDVALRCDPISGHVSLFWYQQALGQGPEFLTYFQNEAQLDKSGLPSDRFFAERPEGSVSTLKIQRTQQEDSAVYLCASSSRAEGTEAFFGQGTRLTVV.

J is TRBJ2-1 and V is TRBV5-6; D unclear. The better agreement between TRBJ1-1 and the DNA end casts doubt on the J call. The germline gives CDR1 SGHDT, CDR2 YYEEEE. The CDR3 is 14 residues long. The CDR3 sequence: CASSSRFWTAEAFF. The CDR3 coding sequence is TGTGCCAGCAGCTCCCGTTTCTGGACGGCCGAAGCTTTCTTT.

This clonotype appeared a few times. This is likely a read error, given that the CDR3 carries no conserved phenylalanine or tryptophan at its end. Because the CDR3's place on the DNA is in doubt, the DNA is left out and the CDR3 is given as listed by TCRdb. The chain recombines TRBV10-3 with TRBJ1-6. Per germline, CDR1 ENHRY and CDR2 SYGVKD. The CDR3 is 10 amino acids in total, end residues counted. The CDR3 protein is CAISELGLAG.